Each of the 18 T cell receptor beta chains below was sequenced from the same sample in a study of blood T cell repertoires in COVID-19. This table comes from immunoSEQ multiplex PCR, and its TCRdb copy is limited to in-frame clones, with some not included. Of under 250,000 clones in the sample, about 84% were seen once. The sample consisted of PBMCs or T cells enriched from blood (not recorded which). These receptors came from a man aged 55 to 70 who had recovered from COVID-19.

The chain employs TRBV11-3 and TRBJ2-7; 8 bases fit TRBD2. CDR1 and CDR2 (germline): SGHNT, YENEEA. The CDR3 covers 14 residues. J lost 4 bases, V lost 5 bases, and 7 bases had no gene match. Here the CDR3 reads CASSTGGARYEQYF. The DNA for the CDR3 is TGTGCCAGCAGCACCGGGGGGGCCAGATACGAGCAGTACTTC.

This clone was recorded a few times. The rearrangement joins TRBV6-1 to TRBJ1-2; D gene uncertain. The CDR3 totals 16 residues. V was pared by 2 bases and J by 4 bases, with 17 bases between. The V gene's germline CDR1 is MNHNS and CDR2 SASEGT. The CDR3 loop is CASSEMAGKTTYGYTF. The CDR3 DNA is TGTGCCAGCAGTGAAATGGCGGGGAAAACGACCTATGGCTACACCTTC.

This chain connects TRBV6-1 to TRBJ2-5, with D perhaps TRBD1 (6 bases). The ends were cut back, 0 bases at V and 4 bases at J, with 15 bases in the middle. The CDR3 runs to 16 residues. CDR1 MNHNS and CDR2 SASEGT come from the germline V gene. The DNA of the CDR3 is TGTGCCAGCAGTGAAGCGGCCCGTTGGGGGCGAGAGACCCAGTACTTC. Its translation: CASSEAARWGRETQYF.

The chain couples TRBV6-2 or TRBV6-3 to TRBJ2-6; 12 bases are shared with TRBD1. Germline trimming cut 6 bases from V and 2 bases from J; bases unmatched to any gene: 11. Germline loops: CDR1 MNHEY, CDR2 SVGEGT. CDR3 length equals 19 residues. The CDR3 DNA is TGTGCCAGCAGCCCTACGGAGGGACAGGGGGCCGCTGGGGCCAACGTCCTGACTTTC. Translating it yields CASSPTEGQGAAGANVLTF.

V and J are TRBV7-2 and TRBJ2-1; 10 bases agree with TRBD2. The CDR3 length is 19 residues. Germline CDR1 and CDR2: SGHTA and FQGNSA. With V trimmed by 4 bases and J by 0 bases, 12 bases remained unmatched. CDR3 coding DNA: TGTGCCAGCAGCTCCGCTAGCGGGGGCCTCCCGAGCTCCTACAATGAGCAGTTCTTC. It is translated as CASSSASGGLPSSYNEQFF.

This clone was seen just once. Other DNA sequences in the sample encode the same CDR3. This chain uses TRBV11-2 with TRBJ1-1; D possibly corresponds to TRBD1 (5 bases). The CDR3 runs 11 residues. From germline, CDR1 is SGHAT and CDR2 FQNNGV. V lost 3 bases, J lost 8 bases, and 7 bases lay in between. The CDR3 spells CASSLQGEAFF. The CDR3 DNA follows: TGTGCCAGCAGCTTGCAGGGAGAAGCTTTCTTT.

There are many counts of this clone. The chain combines TRBV6-1 with TRBJ2-5; D is perhaps TRBD1 (5 bases). The CDR3 has 13 residues. Germline CDR1 and CDR2: MNHNS and SASEGT. V lost 2 bases and J lost 4, with 8 bases in between. This CDR3 is CASSEQGPETQYF. The CDR3, as DNA: TGTGCCAGCAGTGAACAGGGTCCAGAGACCCAGTACTTC.

The V and J genes are TRBV12-5 and TRBJ2-3, with D unclear. The V end was cut by 8 bases, the J end by 0 bases, with 6 bases between. From germline, CDR1 is LGHNT and CDR2 FRNRAP. CDR3 length: 12 residues. CDR3 bases: TGTGCTAGTTTGGGCAGCACAGATACGCAGTATTTT. Translation gives CASLGSTDTQYF.

The V call is TRBV24-1, the J call TRBJ1-5; 7 bases match TRBD1. This CDR3 contains 16 residues. Germline V gene data show CDR1 as KGHDR and CDR2 as SFDVKD. With V trimmed by 7 bases and J by 3 bases, 11 bases remained unmatched. The CDR3 sequence: CATSPRGRGDNQPQHF. The CDR3 nucleotides read TGTGCCACCAGCCCGCGGGGCAGGGGGGACAATCAGCCCCAGCATTTT.

The rearrangement uses TRBV10-3 and TRBJ1-3; a weak D match, TRBD1 (6 bases). Deletions cut 4 bases from V and 4 bases from J, with 11 bases between. The length of the CDR3 is 14 residues. The V gene's germline CDR1 is ENHRY and CDR2 SYGVKD. The CDR3 nucleotides read TGTGCCATCAGTGGGACAGACGTAGGAAACACCATATATTTT. As protein: CAISGTDVGNTIYF.

The chain is built from TRBV5-4 and TRBJ1-2; D not certain. Germline-derived CDR1 and CDR2 are SGHNT and YYREEE (reference sequence). Deletions cut 0 bases from V and 4 bases from J, with 13 bases between. This CDR3 spans 15 amino acids. The CDR3 here is CASSLEGGGSYGYTF. Written as DNA, the CDR3 is TGTGCCAGCAGCTTGGAAGGAGGTGGGAGCTATGGCTACACCTTC.

This chain links TRBV3-1 (or the pseudogene TRBV3-2) with TRBJ2-7; the D gene is possibly TRBD2 (5 bases). The germline V and J ends were trimmed by 6 bases and 6 bases, with 15 bases remaining between them. The CDR3 totals 13 residues. The germline V gene has CDR1 LGHDT and CDR2 YNNKEL (reference sequence). CDR3 in amino acids: CASRQTGSGEQYF. Here the CDR3 DNA reads TGTGCCAGCAGACAGACGGGCAGCGGCGAGCAGTACTTC.

This chain joins TRBV10-2 and TRBJ2-1; 8 bases agree with TRBD2. The junction had 6 bases not matched to a gene; V was cut back by 7 bases and J by 1 base. CDR1 is WSHSY and CDR2 is SAAADI in the germline V gene. This CDR3 has 15 residues. CDR3 coding DNA: TGCGCCAGCACGACGGGGGGGCTGTCCTACAATGAGCAGTTCTTC. This codes for CASTTGGLSYNEQFF.

A single count supports this clone. At one of its ends the junction is not consistent with the germline gene, which may arise from a read error. The CDR3 bases are TGTGCCAGCTCACCCGGACTAGCGGGGGGGGAGAACTTC. It codes for CASSPGLAGGENF. This chain connects TRBV18 to TRBJ2-4, with TRBD2 matching 15 bases. Germline CDR1 is KGHSH and CDR2 is LQKENI. This CDR3 contains 13 residues. Full variable domain (rest looked up from reference TRBV18 and TRBJ2-4): NAGVMQNPRHLVRRRGQEARLRCSPMKGHSHVYWYRQLPEEGLKFMVYLQKENIIDESGMPKERFSAEFPKEGPSILRIQQVVRGDSAAYFCASSPGLAGGENFGAGTRLSVL.

The CDR3 DNA reads as TGTGCCAGCAGGCGGGGGGGCACCGGGGAGCTGTTTTTT. It yields the protein CASRRGGTGELFF. The chain has TRBV13 and TRBJ2-2, with 9 bases lining up with TRBD2. J gave up 4 bases and V 6 bases, and 0 bases lay outside the gene matches. The CDR3 is 13 amino acids. Per the germline V gene, CDR1 is PRHDT and CDR2 is FYEKMQ (reference sequence). Complete variable domain (other parts from reference TRBV13 and TRBJ2-2): AAGVIQSPRHLIKEKRETATLKCYPIPRHDTVYWYQQGPGQDPQFLISFYEKMQSDKGSIPDRFSAQQFSDYHSELNMSSLELGDSALYFCASRRGGTGELFFGEGSRLTVL.

This chain uses TRBV30 with TRBJ2-3; possibly TRBD2 for D (6 bases). V was shortened by 8 bases and J by 6 bases, with 12 bases between the two germline ends. This CDR3 region has 11 residues. Germline V gene sequence: CDR1 GTSNPN, CDR2 SVGIG (reference sequence). CDR3 nucleotide sequence: TGTGCCGGAGGGACCGAGGATACGCAGTATTTT. Translation gives CAGGTEDTQYF.

CDR3 sequence reads: CASRKGTSGGRNTGELFF. The CDR3 coding sequence is TGTGCCAGCAGGAAGGGGACTAGCGGGGGGAGAAACACCGGGGAGCTGTTTTTT. This sequence joins TRBV7-9 and TRBJ2-2, with 15 positions matching TRBD2. Looked up from germline, CDR1 is SEHNR and CDR2 is FQNEAQ (reference sequence). The CDR3 spans 18 residues. V lost 6 bases and J lost 2; bases outside the gene matches: 7.

This chain links TRBV3-1 (or the pseudogene TRBV3-2) with TRBJ2-7, with D hard to call. Trimming removed 4 bases at V and 2 bases at J, with 12 bases between. The CDR3 totals 14 residues. CDR1 LGHDT and CDR2 YNNKEL come from the germline V gene (reference sequence). CDR3 DNA sequence: TGTGCCAGCAGCCGTACAGCTCCTACCTACGAGCAGTACTTC. Its protein product is CASSRTAPTYEQYF.